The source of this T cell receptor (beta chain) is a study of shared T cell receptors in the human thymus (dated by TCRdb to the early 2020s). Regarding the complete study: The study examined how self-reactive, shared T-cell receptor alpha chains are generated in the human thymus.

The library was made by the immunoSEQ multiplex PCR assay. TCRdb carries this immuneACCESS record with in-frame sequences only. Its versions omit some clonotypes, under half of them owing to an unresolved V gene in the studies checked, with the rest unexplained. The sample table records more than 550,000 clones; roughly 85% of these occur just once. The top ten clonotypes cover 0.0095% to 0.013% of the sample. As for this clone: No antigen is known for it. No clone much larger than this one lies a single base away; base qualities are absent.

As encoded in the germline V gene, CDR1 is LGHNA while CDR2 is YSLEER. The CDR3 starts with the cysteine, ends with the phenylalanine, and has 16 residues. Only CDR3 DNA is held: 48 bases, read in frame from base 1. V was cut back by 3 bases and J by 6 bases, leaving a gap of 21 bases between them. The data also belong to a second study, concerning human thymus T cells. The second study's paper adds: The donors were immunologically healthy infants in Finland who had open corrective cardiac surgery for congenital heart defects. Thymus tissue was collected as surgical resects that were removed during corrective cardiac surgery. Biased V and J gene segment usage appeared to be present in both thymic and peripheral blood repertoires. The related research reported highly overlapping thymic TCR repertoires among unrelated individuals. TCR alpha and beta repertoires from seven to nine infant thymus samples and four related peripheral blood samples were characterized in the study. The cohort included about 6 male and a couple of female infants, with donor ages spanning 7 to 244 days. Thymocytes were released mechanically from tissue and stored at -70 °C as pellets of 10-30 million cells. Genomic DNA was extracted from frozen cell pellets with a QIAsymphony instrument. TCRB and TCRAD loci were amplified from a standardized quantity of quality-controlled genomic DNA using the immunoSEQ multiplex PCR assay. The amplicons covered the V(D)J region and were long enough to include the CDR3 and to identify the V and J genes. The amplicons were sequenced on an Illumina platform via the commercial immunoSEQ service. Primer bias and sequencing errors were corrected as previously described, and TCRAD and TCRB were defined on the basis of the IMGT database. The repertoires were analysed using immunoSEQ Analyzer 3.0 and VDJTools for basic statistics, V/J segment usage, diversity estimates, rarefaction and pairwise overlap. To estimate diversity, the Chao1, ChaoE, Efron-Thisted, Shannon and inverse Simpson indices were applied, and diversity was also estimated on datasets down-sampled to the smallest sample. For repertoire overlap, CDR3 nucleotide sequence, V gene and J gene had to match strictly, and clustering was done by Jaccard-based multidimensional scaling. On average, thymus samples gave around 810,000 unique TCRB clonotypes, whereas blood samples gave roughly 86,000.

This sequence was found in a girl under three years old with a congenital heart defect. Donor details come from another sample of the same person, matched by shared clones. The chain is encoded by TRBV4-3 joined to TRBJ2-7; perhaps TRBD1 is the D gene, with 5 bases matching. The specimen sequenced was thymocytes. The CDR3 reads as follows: CASSHQTGGPPCEQYF. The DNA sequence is TGCGCCAGCAGCCACCAAACAGGTGGTCCCCCGTGCGAGCAGTACTTC.